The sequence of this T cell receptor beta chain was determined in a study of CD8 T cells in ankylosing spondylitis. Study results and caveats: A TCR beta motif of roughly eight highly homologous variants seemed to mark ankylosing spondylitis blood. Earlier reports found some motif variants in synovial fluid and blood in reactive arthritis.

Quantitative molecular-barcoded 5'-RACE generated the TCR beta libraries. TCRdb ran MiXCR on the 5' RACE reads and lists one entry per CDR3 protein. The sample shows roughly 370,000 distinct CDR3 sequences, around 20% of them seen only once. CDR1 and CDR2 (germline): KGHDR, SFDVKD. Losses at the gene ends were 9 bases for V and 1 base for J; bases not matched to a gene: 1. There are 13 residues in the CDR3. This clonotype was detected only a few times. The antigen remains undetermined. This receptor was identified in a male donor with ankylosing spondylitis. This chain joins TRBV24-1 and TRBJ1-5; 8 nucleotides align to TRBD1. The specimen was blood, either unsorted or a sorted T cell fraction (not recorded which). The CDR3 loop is CATQGASNQPQHF. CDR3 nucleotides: TGTGCCACCCAGGGGGCAAGCAATCAGCCCCAGCATTTT.